Listed below are T cell receptor beta chains from one sample, sequenced in a study of blood T cells in healthy people across ages. In TCRdb, the 5' RACE reads were re-called with MiXCR into one record per CDR3 protein. The sample holds 660,000 or so distinct CDR3 sequences, approximately 59% seen once. The sample consisted of blood. The receptors come from a man in his 60s in good health. Each CDR3 is given with its conserved first and last residue. A D gene is named only where the DNA matches it firmly. The size field is filled for only some rows; it gives once, few, many or a size class.

clone size	V gene	D gene	J gene	CDR3 protein	CDR3 DNA
-	TRBV2	-	TRBJ2-3	CASSRTDPQYF	TGTGCCAGCAGCCGAACAGATCCGCAGTATTTT
-	TRBV20-1	-	TRBJ1-1	CSAPNVYREKAFF	TGCAGTGCCCCTAATGTCTACAGGGAGAAAGCTTTCTTT
-	TRBV5-1	-	TRBJ1-6	CASSLPGNNSPLHF	TGCGCCAGCAGCTTGCCCGGGAATAATTCACCCCTCCACTTT
-	TRBV20-1	TRBD1	TRBJ1-6	CSAPRGGQGNSPLHF	TGCAGTGCCCCCCGGGGGGGACAGGGTAATTCACCCCTCCACTTT
few	TRBV7-2	TRBD2	TRBJ2-5	CASSLARTSGETQYF	TGTGCCAGCAGCTTAGCCCGGACTAGTGGAGAGACCCAGTACTTC
-	TRBV9	-	TRBJ2-5	CASSVGSGPYQETQYF	TGTGCCAGCAGCGTAGGTAGCGGCCCCTACCAAGAGACCCAGTACTTC
-	TRBV10-3	TRBD1	TRBJ2-7	CAITPGQGALYEQYF	TGTGCCATCACCCCGGGACAGGGGGCTCTCTACGAGCAGTACTTC
-	TRBV9	TRBD2	TRBJ2-4	CASSPRLAGGLGKNIQYF	TGTGCCAGCAGCCCCCGGTTAGCGGGGGGGCTTGGCAAAAACATTCAGTACTTC
-	TRBV29-1	-	TRBJ1-2	CSVESPDESAARGYTF	TGCAGCGTTGAAAGCCCCGACGAAAGCGCCGCGAGGGGCTACACCTTC
-	TRBV7-9	-	TRBJ1-6	CASRPQGVGSPLHF	TGTGCCAGCAGGCCACAGGGAGTAGGATCACCCCTCCACTTT
-	TRBV7-9	-	TRBJ1-2	CASRGLGIYGYTF	TGTGCCAGCCGCGGGTTGGGCATCTATGGCTACACCTTC
few	TRBV7-2	-	TRBJ2-7	CASSLPEPHEQYF	TGTGCCAGCAGCTTACCGGAACCCCACGAGCAGTACTTC
-	TRBV2	TRBD1	TRBJ2-1	CASSLETGHNEQFF	TGTGCCAGCAGTCTTGAGACAGGGCACAATGAGCAGTTCTTC
-	TRBV20-1	-	TRBJ1-2	CSAGSNYGYTF	TGCAGTGCTGGGTCAAACTATGGCTACACCTTC
few	TRBV5-1	TRBD2	TRBJ2-7	CASSLDLAGTYEQYF	TGCGCCAGCAGCTTGGATCTAGCGGGTACCTACGAGCAGTACTTC
-	TRBV6-2/TRBV6-3	TRBD1	TRBJ2-7	CASSYSGPRDREPYEQYF	TGTGCCAGCAGTTACTCGGGTCCGCGGGACAGGGAGCCCTACGAGCAGTACTTC
-	TRBV5-6	TRBD1	TRBJ2-5	CASSRATGKKYF	TGTGCCAGCAGCAGAGCGACAGGGAAGAAGTACTTC
-	TRBV6-1	-	TRBJ2-4	CASSEARRGQYF	TGTGCCAGCAGTGAAGCGAGGCGAGGGCAGTACTTC
-	TRBV18	-	TRBJ1-2	CASSPPSTYGYTF	TGTGCCAGCTCACCACCGAGCACCTATGGCTACACCTTC
-	TRBV9	-	TRBJ2-3	CAGSEGTLRDTQYF	TGTGCCGGCAGCGAGGGGACTCTACGGGATACGCAGTATTTT
-	TRBV10-3	TRBD1	TRBJ2-2	CAISDTTGEANTGELFF	TGTGCCATCAGTGATACGACAGGGGAGGCGAACACCGGGGAGCTGTTTTTT
-	TRBV7-2	-	TRBJ2-3	CASSLGVETDTQYF	TGTGCCAGCAGCTTAGGGGTGGAGACGGATACGCAGTATTTT
few	TRBV20-1	-	TRBJ2-7	CSAQTSYEQYF	TGCAGTGCGCAGACTAGCTACGAGCAGTACTTC
once	TRBV20-1	TRBD2	TRBJ2-5	CSARVWSGGANEQYF	TGCAGTGCTAGAGTATGGAGCGGGGGGGCCAATGAGCAGTACTTC
-	TRBV28	-	TRBJ2-5	CASSLPGAQETQYF	TGTGCCAGCAGTTTGCCGGGCGCTCAAGAGACCCAGTACTTC
-	TRBV5-1	TRBD1	TRBJ2-5	CASRLTTGGVQETQYF	TGCGCCAGCAGACTGACGACAGGGGGCGTTCAAGAGACCCAGTACTTC
-	TRBV6-5	-	TRBJ2-1	CASSYSNKRGEFF	TGTGCCAGCAGTTACTCGAATAAGCGAGGGGAGTTCTTC
-	TRBV6-5	-	TRBJ2-5	CASLGGLQETQYF	TGTGCCAGCCTAGGGGGGCTCCAAGAGACCCAGTACTTC
few	TRBV20-1	TRBD2	TRBJ2-1	CSANRLASEQFF	TGCAGTGCAAATAGACTAGCGAGTGAGCAGTTCTTC
few	TRBV10-3	TRBD2	TRBJ2-4	CAISREGQHNIQYF	TGTGCCATCTCCCGGGAGGGACAACATAACATTCAGTACTTC
-	TRBV29-1	TRBD2	TRBJ2-7	CSVVGTSGSTYNEQYF	TGCAGCGTTGTTGGGACTAGCGGGTCAACCTACAATGAGCAGTACTTC
few	TRBV11-2	-	TRBJ1-2	CASSLSAGNYGYTF	TGTGCCAGCAGCTTATCCGCAGGGAACTATGGCTACACCTTC
-	TRBV7-2	-	TRBJ2-1	CASSPVRGSYNEQFF	TGTGCCAGCAGCCCCGTAAGGGGTTCCTACAATGAGCAGTTCTTC
-	TRBV6-5	-	TRBJ2-3	CAVRREDTQYF	TGTGCCGTCAGAAGGGAAGATACGCAGTATTTT
-	TRBV29-1	-	TRBJ2-5	CSVSHGLPQETQYF	TGCAGCGTTTCCCACGGACTCCCACAAGAGACCCAGTACTTC
-	TRBV7-2	-	TRBJ2-3	CASSLEAWRGRTDTQYF	TGTGCCAGCAGCTTAGAAGCTTGGCGGGGGCGCACAGATACGCAGTATTTT
-	TRBV4-2	TRBD1	TRBJ1-2	CASSPPPGQGYGYTF	TGTGCCAGCAGCCCGCCACCGGGACAGGGTTATGGCTACACCTTC
-	TRBV6-6	TRBD1	TRBJ1-2	CASSYSGTDDGYTF	TGTGCCAGCAGTTATTCCGGGACAGATGATGGCTACACCTTC
few	TRBV6-1	-	TRBJ2-7	CASSEGGAYEQYF	TGTGCCAGCAGTGAAGGCGGAGCCTACGAGCAGTACTTC
-	TRBV6-1	-	TRBJ1-5	CASSEHRSRSNQPQHF	TGTGCCAGCAGTGAACATCGGTCCCGTTCCAATCAGCCCCAGCATTTT
-	TRBV5-1	TRBD1	TRBJ1-1	CASSGATGNPEAFF	TGCGCCAGCAGCGGAGCGACAGGGAATCCTGAAGCTTTCTTT
few	TRBV28	TRBD1	TRBJ1-2	CASRSPQGASYGYTF	TGTGCCAGCAGGTCCCCACAGGGGGCTAGCTATGGCTACACCTTC
-	TRBV15	-	TRBJ2-3	CAASSRGDTQYF	TGTGCCGCCAGCAGCAGGGGTGATACGCAGTATTTT
few	TRBV9	-	TRBJ1-2	CASSVAGAQYGYTF	TGTGCCAGCAGCGTAGCAGGGGCTCAATATGGCTACACCTTC
-	TRBV20-1	TRBD2	TRBJ2-1	CSADGDGGGYSYNEQFF	TGCAGTGCGGATGGGGACGGCGGGGGTTACTCCTACAATGAGCAGTTCTTC
-	TRBV27	-	TRBJ1-5	CASSSQLNQPQHF	TGTGCCAGCAGTTCGCAGCTTAATCAGCCCCAGCATTTT
-	TRBV10-3	-	TRBJ1-2	CAISEAGINYGYTF	TGTGCCATCAGTGAGGCAGGGATTAACTATGGCTACACCTTC
-	TRBV18	-	TRBJ2-6	CASSPSNSGANVLTF	TGTGCCAGCTCACCTTCCAACTCTGGGGCCAACGTCCTGACTTTC
-	TRBV6-1	-	TRBJ1-4	CASSDPGPPEPQDEKLFF	TGTGCCAGCAGTGATCCGGGACCGCCTGAACCGCAGGATGAAAAACTGTTTTTT
-	TRBV25-1	-	TRBJ2-5	CASSYRGRPEETQYF	TGTGCCAGCAGTTACCGGGGGAGGCCGGAGGAGACCCAGTACTTC
-	TRBV29-1	TRBD2	TRBJ2-1	CSVVGGNEQFF	TGCAGCGTTGTGGGAGGGAATGAGCAGTTCTTC
few	TRBV7-2	TRBD2	TRBJ2-1	CASSLFGLAGDEQFF	TGTGCCAGCAGCTTATTTGGACTAGCGGGCGATGAGCAGTTCTTC
-	TRBV20-1	-	TRBJ2-1	CSARDAGWGGPYNEQFF	TGCAGTGCTAGAGATGCTGGGTGGGGGGGCCCCTACAATGAGCAGTTCTTC
few	TRBV7-9	-	TRBJ2-1	CASSLGSQGHNEQFF	TGTGCCAGCAGCTTAGGGTCCCAGGGGCACAATGAGCAGTTCTTC